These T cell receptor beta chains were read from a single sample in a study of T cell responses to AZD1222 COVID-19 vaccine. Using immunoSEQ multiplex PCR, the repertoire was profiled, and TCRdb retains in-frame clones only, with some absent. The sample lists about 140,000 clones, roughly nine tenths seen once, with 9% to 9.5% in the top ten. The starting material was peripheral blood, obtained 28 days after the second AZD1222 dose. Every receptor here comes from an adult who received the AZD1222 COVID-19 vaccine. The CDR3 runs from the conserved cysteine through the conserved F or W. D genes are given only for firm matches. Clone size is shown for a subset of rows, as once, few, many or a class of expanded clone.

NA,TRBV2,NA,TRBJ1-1,CASTRTVLNTEAFF,TGTGCCAGCACGCGGACAGTTTTGAACACTGAAGCTTTCTTT
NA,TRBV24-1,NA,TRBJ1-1,CATRGRRGTEAFF,TGTGCCACCAGAGGGCGAAGGGGCACTGAAGCTTTCTTT
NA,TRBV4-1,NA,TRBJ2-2,CASSPGQWTGELFF,TGCGCCAGCAGCCCCGGTCAGTGGACCGGGGAGCTGTTTTTT
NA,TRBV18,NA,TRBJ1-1,CASSLKQRLDTEAFF,TGTGCCAGCTCGCTAAAACAGAGATTGGACACTGAAGCTTTCTTT
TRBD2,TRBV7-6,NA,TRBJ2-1,CASSGTSEVSYNEQFF,TGTGCCAGCAGCGGGACTAGTGAGGTCTCCTACAATGAGCAGTTCTTC
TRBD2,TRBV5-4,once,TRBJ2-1,CASSVESGGRSYNEQFF,TGTGCCAGCAGCGTTGAAAGCGGGGGGCGCTCCTACAATGAGCAGTTCTTC
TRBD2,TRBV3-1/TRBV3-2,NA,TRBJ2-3,CASSPTSGGTDTQYF,TGTGCCAGCAGCCCTACTAGCGGGGGCACAGATACGCAGTATTTT
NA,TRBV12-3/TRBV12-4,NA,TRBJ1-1,CASSFGREVEAFF,TGTGCCAGCAGTTTTGGCAGGGAGGTTGAAGCTTTCTTT
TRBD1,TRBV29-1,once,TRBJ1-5,CSVEQTGTGRNQPQHF,TGCAGCGTAGAACAAACCGGGACAGGACGCAATCAGCCCCAGCATTTT
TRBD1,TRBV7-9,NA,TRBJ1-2,CASTTPGQGYGYTF,TGTGCCAGCACCACCCCGGGACAGGGGTATGGCTACACCTTC
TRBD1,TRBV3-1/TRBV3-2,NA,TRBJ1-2,CASSQQGGASGYTF,TGTGCCAGCAGCCAGCAGGGGGGGGCGTCTGGCTACACCTTC
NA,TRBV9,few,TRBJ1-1,CASSRGTMNTEAFF,TGTGCCAGCAGCCGAGGAACTATGAACACTGAAGCTTTCTTT
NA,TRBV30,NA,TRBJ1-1,CAWSVEGNTEAFF,TGTGCCTGGAGTGTAGAGGGGAACACTGAAGCTTTCTTT
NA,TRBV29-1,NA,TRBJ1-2,CSVWAQYSSDGYTF,TGCAGCGTTTGGGCCCAATATTCGTCGGATGGCTACACCTTC
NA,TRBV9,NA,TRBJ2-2,CASSSLFGTGELFF,TGTGCCAGCAGCTCCCTATTCGGAACCGGGGAGCTGTTTTTT
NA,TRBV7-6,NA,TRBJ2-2,CASSRDRPGGSPGELFF,TGTGCCAGCAGCAGAGATAGGCCAGGGGGGTCACCCGGGGAGCTGTTTTTT
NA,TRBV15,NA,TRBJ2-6,CATSRVDSGANVLTF,TGTGCCACCAGCAGAGTGGACTCTGGGGCCAACGTCCTGACTTTC
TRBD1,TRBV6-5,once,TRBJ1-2,CASSRGQGRDGYTF,TGTGCCAGCAGTCGTGGACAGGGGAGGGATGGCTACACCTTC
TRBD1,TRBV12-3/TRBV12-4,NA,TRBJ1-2,CASRPGTVNGYTF,TGTGCCAGCAGGCCCGGGACAGTCAATGGCTACACCTTC